One sample yielded the 9 T cell receptor beta chains listed below, sequenced in a study of graft-versus-host responses after intestinal transplantation. Repertoires were generated with immunoSEQ multiplex PCR, while TCRdb's copy carries only in-frame clones and drops some. The sample shows tens of thousands of clones, approximately 94% of them seen only once. The antigens for these receptors are not known. This specimen consisted of unstimulated CD4+ T cells sorted from spleen or lymph node cells, obtained before transplant. All receptors come from a human donor who was the organ donor for an intestinal transplant.

The chain has TRBV19 and TRBJ1-1; a possible D gene is TRBD1 (5 bases). CDR1 LNHDA and CDR2 SQIVND come from the germline V gene (reference sequence). V lost 1 base to trimming and J lost 7 bases, with 7 bases between them. CDR3 length: 12 amino acids. The CDR3 sequence: CASSIGRGEAFF. In DNA form, the CDR3 reads TGTGCCAGTAGTATAGGTAGGGGTGAAGCTTTCTTT.

The chain recombines TRBV11-3 with TRBJ2-2; TRBD1 is a possible D gene (6 bases). The CDR3 is 16 residues long. V was pared by 5 bases and J by 5 bases, with 18 bases between. Germline V gene data show CDR1 as SGHNT and CDR2 as YENEEA. Written as DNA, the CDR3 is TGTGCCAGCAGCACAGCATGGGGGCCCGGGACCGGGGAGCTGTTTTTT. It translates to CASSTAWGPGTGELFF. Using reference TRBV11-3 and TRBJ2-2 for the parts outside the CDR3, the full variable domain is EAGVVQSPRYKIIEKKQPVAFWCNPISGHNTLYWYLQNLGQGPELLIRYENEEAVDDSQLPKDRFSAERLKGVDSTLKIQPAELGDSAVYLCASSTAWGPGTGELFFGEGSRLTVL.

This rearrangement joins TRBV20-1 to TRBJ2-2, with D perhaps TRBD1 or TRBD2 (5 bases each). Germline CDR1 is DFQATT and CDR2 is SNEGSKA (reference sequence). This CDR3 has 11 residues. Trimming shortened V by 3 bases and J by 6 bases, and 5 bases separated the two germline ends. The CDR3 loop reads CSARGAGELFF. For the CDR3, the DNA is TGCAGTGCTAGGGGGGCCGGGGAGCTGTTTTTT.

This sequence joins TRBV6-6 and TRBJ1-5, with D unclear. V was shortened by 0 bases and J by 3 bases, with 3 bases between the two germline ends. The CDR3 sequence is 13 residues long. Germline V gene sequence: CDR1 MNHNY, CDR2 SVGAGI (reference sequence). The CDR3 loop reads CASSYSFNQPQHF. The CDR3 DNA follows: TGTGCCAGCAGTTACTCCTTCAATCAGCCCCAGCATTTT.

V gene TRBV5-1 combines with J gene TRBJ2-7, with D possibly being TRBD2 (6 bases). The germline gives CDR1 SGHRS, CDR2 YFSETQ. Trimming removed 4 bases from V and 2 bases from J, with 10 bases in between. The CDR3 has 13 residues. The CDR3: CASSPGLPYEQYF. DNA of the CDR3: TGCGCCAGCAGCCCGGGACTTCCCTACGAGCAGTACTTC.

This chain uses TRBV28 with TRBJ2-3; TRBD2 matches at 7 bases. The CDR3 contains 13 residues. Losses at the gene ends were 6 bases for V and 4 bases for J; bases not matched to a gene: 4. Germline CDR1 reads MDHEN; CDR2 reads SYDVKM. The CDR3: CASRWGGPDTQYF. CDR3 in DNA: TGTGCCAGCAGGTGGGGAGGGCCAGATACGCAGTATTTT.

The chain is built from TRBV5-4 and TRBJ1-1; the D gene is possibly TRBD1 (5 bases). The CDR3 is 15 amino acids. CDR1 is SGHNT and CDR2 is YYREEE in the germline V gene (reference sequence). Trimming shortened V by 1 base and J by 0 bases, and 10 bases separated the two germline ends. CDR3 protein: CASSLRGTLNTEAFF. CDR3 coding DNA: TGTGCCAGCAGCTTGAGAGGGACCTTGAACACTGAAGCTTTCTTT.

The chain uses TRBV25-1 and TRBJ1-1; 7 bases map to TRBD1. The CDR3 runs to 13 residues. Germline lookup yields CDR1 MGHDK and CDR2 SYGVNS. The junction had 6 bases not matched to a gene; V was cut back by 8 bases and J by 3 bases. The chain's CDR3 is CASGKQGYTEAFF. CDR3 coding DNA: TGTGCCAGCGGAAAACAGGGGTACACTGAAGCTTTCTTT.

The genes are TRBV4-2 and TRBJ1-2; 7 bases line up with TRBD1. Per germline, CDR1 LGHNA and CDR2 YNFKEQ. V dropped 0 bases and J dropped 4; count of bases not matched to a gene: 2. CDR3 length: 14 amino acids. CDR3 nucleotide sequence: TGTGCCAGCAGCCAAGACAGGGGGGCCTATGGCTACACCTTC. Residues: CASSQDRGAYGYTF.